This entry lists 22 T cell receptor beta chains sequenced from one sample in a study of shared clonotypes between healthy human individuals. TCRdb keeps only in-frame clones here, not all; method: immunoSEQ multiplex PCR. The sample lists some 360,000 clones, 73% seen once, with more than 9% in the top ten. The specimen was memory CD4+ T cells sorted from blood. Subset here: CD45RA-negative fraction. These TCRs come from a man aged 25 to 40 in good health.

This clone was found a few times. The J gene is TRBJ2-1, the V gene TRBV6-5, with 8 bases lining up with TRBD2. Trimming cost V 3 bases and J 5 bases; bases outside gene matches: 6. The CDR3 sequence is 15 residues long. The germline V gene has CDR1 MNHEY and CDR2 SVGAGI. In DNA, the CDR3 is TGTGCCAGCAGTTATCGGCTAGCGGGCAACAATGAGCAGTTCTTC. Its translation: CASSYRLAGNNEQFF.

The V and J genes are TRBV28 and TRBJ2-1; 10 positions match TRBD2. The CDR3 has 15 amino acids. With 4 bases clipped from V and 5 bases from J, the junction kept 5 bases outside the gene matches. Germline V CDR1 and CDR2: MDHEN, SYDVKM. This CDR3 reads CASSSSGRAHNEQFF. CDR3 sequence (DNA): TGTGCCAGCAGTTCGAGCGGGAGGGCACACAATGAGCAGTTCTTC.

This clone was recorded a few times. The chain combines TRBV2 with TRBJ2-7; the D gene is possibly TRBD2 (5 bases). V lost 5 bases and J 5 bases, leaving 13 bases between the germline ends. CDR3 length: 13 amino acids. Germline V gene data show CDR1 as SNHLY and CDR2 as FYNNEI. CDR3 loop: CASSLALADEQYF. CDR3 nucleotide sequence: TGTGCCAGCAGTTTAGCGCTAGCCGACGAGCAGTACTTC.

Turning to this clone: Other DNA sequences within the sample encode an identical CDR3. This rearrangement joins TRBV11-2 to TRBJ2-1, with D hard to call. Germline V gene sequence: CDR1 SGHAT, CDR2 FQNNGV. Trimming took off 3 bases at V and 8 bases at J, with 5 bases between the two ends. The CDR3 has 11 amino acids. The CDR3 is CASSLMDEQFF. Written as DNA, the CDR3 is TGTGCCAGCAGCTTGATGGATGAGCAGTTCTTC.

V is TRBV2 and J is TRBJ1-1; D gene unclear. CDR3 size: 14 residues. Looked up from germline, CDR1 is SNHLY and CDR2 is FYNNEI. V lost 2 bases and J lost 4, with 11 bases in between. The CDR3 loop is CASSERPRATEAFF. The CDR3, as DNA: TGTGCCAGCAGTGAAAGACCCCGGGCCACTGAAGCTTTCTTT.

This chain joins TRBV7-2 and TRBJ2-5; D is uncertain. Trimming left V 0 bases short and J 1 base short, with 6 bases between. This CDR3 comprises 14 residues. Germline V lookup: CDR1 SGHTA, CDR2 FQGNSA. CDR3 sequence reads: CASSLAFSQETQYF. In DNA, the CDR3 is TGTGCCAGCAGCTTAGCATTCAGCCAAGAGACCCAGTACTTC.

This clone was seen more than once but under ten times. The V gene is TRBV28, the J gene TRBJ1-2; maybe TRBD1 (5 bases). The V and J ends lost 2 bases and 5 bases respectively, with 21 bases between them. The CDR3 sequence is 17 residues long. The germline CDR1 and CDR2 sequences are MDHEN and SYDVKM. Here the CDR3 reads CASSLPKLGGGIYGYTF. In DNA, the CDR3 is TGTGCCAGCAGTTTACCCAAACTCGGGGGGGGAATATATGGCTACACCTTC.

The chain uses TRBV7-2 and TRBJ2-7; no reliable D call. The CDR3 has 13 residues. V lost 0 bases, J lost 5 bases, and 8 bases lay in between. Germline V gives CDR1 SGHTA, CDR2 FQGNSA. CDR3 sequence reads: CASSLARSDEQYF. CDR3 DNA: TGTGCCAGCAGCTTAGCGCGAAGTGACGAGCAGTACTTC.

This clone was observed a handful of times. The chain has TRBV18 and TRBJ1-1; 7 nucleotides align to TRBD1. This CDR3 has 12 amino acids. Germline loops: CDR1 KGHSH, CDR2 LQKENI. V shed 10 bases, J shed 4 bases, and the junction held 6 bases outside the gene matches. CDR3 protein: CATTGAGTEAFF. The CDR3 nucleotides read TGTGCCACCACAGGGGCCGGCACTGAAGCTTTCTTT.

This clone was counted once. The rearrangement joins TRBV5-1 to TRBJ2-7, with no clear D. V was clipped by 5 bases and J by 1 base, with 10 bases between them. Germline lookup yields CDR1 SGHRS and CDR2 YFSETQ. The CDR3 extends over 13 amino acids. The CDR3 region is CASRSRESYEQYF. The CDR3 nucleotides are TGCGCCAGCAGATCCAGAGAATCCTACGAGCAGTACTTC.

V and J are TRBV7-9 and TRBJ2-6, with D maybe TRBD1 (5 bases). Trimming removed 5 bases at V and 0 bases at J, with 17 bases between. CDR1 and CDR2 from the germline V gene are SEHNR and FQNEAQ (reference sequence). The CDR3 is 18 residues long. The CDR3 sequence is CASSPLTGTLSGANVLTF. In nucleotides, the CDR3 is TGTGCCAGCAGCCCCCTTACAGGTACACTCTCTGGGGCCAACGTCCTGACTTTC.

This clone has just a few counts. The V gene is TRBV5-1, the J gene TRBJ1-3, with D perhaps matching TRBD1 (5 bases). Per germline, CDR1 SGHRS and CDR2 YFSETQ. V lost 9 bases to trimming and J lost 3 bases, with 16 bases between them. CDR3 length: 14 residues. The CDR3 sequence is CATSVGDGGNTIYF. The CDR3 coding sequence is TGCGCCACCTCCGTTGGGGACGGTGGAAACACCATATATTTT.

A single count supports this clone. The J gene is TRBJ1-3, the V gene TRBV6-1, with 8 nucleotides matching TRBD1. This CDR3 region has 14 residues. V lost 4 bases, J lost 4 bases, and 3 bases stayed unmatched. The germline V gene has CDR1 MNHNS and CDR2 SASEGT. Written as DNA, the CDR3 is TGTGCCAGCAGTGGATACAGGGGGGGAAACACCATATATTTT. Its protein is CASSGYRGGNTIYF.

The chain couples TRBV4-3 to TRBJ2-1; 10 bases match TRBD2. V lost 0 bases, J lost 6 bases, and 8 bases stayed unmatched. Germline V gene sequence: CDR1 LGHNA, CDR2 YSLEER. The CDR3 loop spans 17 amino acids. This CDR3 is CASSQEARGLAPNEQFF. CDR3 bases: TGCGCCAGCAGCCAAGAAGCCCGGGGACTAGCGCCCAATGAGCAGTTCTTC.

The chain combines TRBV5-4 with TRBJ2-5, with 10 bases matching TRBD1. V lost 4 bases to trimming and J lost 3 bases; unmatched junction nucleotides: 0. Germline V gives CDR1 SGHNT, CDR2 YYREEE (reference sequence). The CDR3 runs 13 residues. CDR3: CASSGTGEETQYF. CDR3 DNA sequence: TGTGCCAGCAGCGGGACAGGGGAAGAGACCCAGTACTTC.

This clone was found a few times. The chain is built from TRBV6-6 and TRBJ2-6; D gene uncertain. V lost 2 bases and J 5 bases, leaving 10 bases between the germline ends. The germline V gene has CDR1 MNHNY and CDR2 SVGAGI (reference sequence). CDR3 size: 15 residues. The CDR3 spells CASSYEPPRANVLTF. The CDR3 DNA reads as TGTGCCAGCAGTTACGAGCCCCCCAGGGCCAACGTCCTGACTTTC.

The genes are TRBV25-1 and TRBJ2-1; D is undetermined. The CDR3 spans 18 residues. Trimming shortened V by 4 bases and J by 0 bases, and 19 bases separated the two germline ends. Germline CDR1 and CDR2: MGHDK and SYGVNS. CDR3 DNA sequence: TGTGCCAGCAGTGCCCCTCGCCTTCCGGCTAGCTCCTACAATGAGCAGTTCTTC. Protein: CASSAPRLPASSYNEQFF. Full variable domain (missing parts from reference TRBV25-1 and TRBJ2-1): EADIYQTPRYLVIGTGKKITLECSQTMGHDKMYWYQQDPGMELHLIHYSYGVNSTEKGDLSSESTVSRIRTEHFPLTLESARPSHTSQYLCASSAPRLPASSYNEQFFGPGTRLTVL.

This clone was observed once. The chain is built from TRBV15 and TRBJ1-1, with 7 bases lining up with TRBD1. The CDR3 consists of 13 residues. With 5 bases clipped from V and 6 bases from J, the junction kept 6 bases outside the gene matches. Germline V gives CDR1 LNHNV, CDR2 YYDKDF (reference sequence). CDR3 nucleotides: TGTGCCACCAGCCTGGACAGGAGCCCTGAAGCTTTCTTT. Its protein product is CATSLDRSPEAFF.

This chain connects TRBV29-1 to TRBJ2-5; maybe TRBD1 (7 bases). The V end lost 6 bases, the J end lost 5 bases, and 22 bases lay between the germline ends. Germline loops: CDR1 SQVTM, CDR2 ANQGSEA. The CDR3 spans 15 residues. CDR3 in amino acids: CSVYGTAGGLETQYF. CDR3 coding DNA: TGCAGCGTCTACGGGACAGCCGGGGGTCTGGAGACCCAGTACTTC.

The V call is TRBV11-3, the J call TRBJ2-1; D may correspond to TRBD1 or TRBD2 (5 bases each). Germline V gives CDR1 SGHNT, CDR2 YENEEA. The CDR3 is 13 amino acids. Trimming shortened V by 4 bases and J by 10 bases, and 14 bases separated the two germline ends. This chain's CDR3 is CASSSGRDPEQFF. CDR3 in DNA: TGTGCCAGCAGCTCGGGACGGGACCCGGAGCAGTTCTTC. The variable domain in full, completed from reference TRBV11-3 and TRBJ2-1, reads EAGVVQSPRYKIIEKKQPVAFWCNPISGHNTLYWYLQNLGQGPELLIRYENEEAVDDSQLPKDRFSAERLKGVDSTLKIQPAELGDSAVYLCASSSGRDPEQFFGPGTRLTVL.

CDR3 protein: CASSPQGGSYEQYF. The CDR3 DNA sequence: TGTGCCAGCAGCCCTCAGGGAGGCTCCTACGAGCAGTACTTC. V gene TRBV7-9 combines with J gene TRBJ2-7; maybe TRBD2 (6 bases). CDR1 is SEHNR, CDR2 FQNEAQ, per germline (reference sequence). The CDR3 contains 14 residues. V was cut by 5 bases and J by 0 bases, with 11 bases left in between.

The chain is built from TRBV27 and TRBJ1-2; TRBD1 agrees at 8 bases. Germline V gene lookup returns CDR1 MNHEY and CDR2 SMNVEV (reference sequence). There are 12 residues in the CDR3. V shed 4 bases, J shed 8 bases, and the junction held 3 bases outside the gene matches. The CDR3 is CASSSQGAGYTF. In DNA form, the CDR3 reads TGTGCCAGCAGTTCCCAGGGGGCCGGCTACACCTTC.